These 9 T cell receptor beta chains were all obtained from the same sample, sequenced in a study of cytotoxic CD8 clonotypes in ibrutinib-treated CLL. Libraries were prepared by immunoSEQ multiplex PCR; TCRdb keeps only in-frame clonotypes and omits some of them. The table shows roughly 63,000 clones, with roughly 59% occurring only once. The sequences come from PBMCs, collected after 12 months of ibrutinib treatment. Receptors were obtained from a human donor with chronic lymphocytic leukemia.

The chain couples TRBV4-1 to TRBJ2-3; D could derive from TRBD1 or TRBD2 (5 bases each). Per germline, CDR1 MGHRA and CDR2 YSYEKL. With 3 bases removed from V and 0 bases from J, the gap between germline ends came to 22 bases. This CDR3 has 19 amino acids. CDR3 bases: TGCGCCAGCAGCCACCGAGGGGCGTCGGGCCGATCTAGCACAGATACGCAGTATTTT. Translated, it gives CASSHRGASGRSSTDTQYF.

The chain combines TRBV9 with TRBJ2-3, with a tentative D call TRBD2 (6 bases). There are 17 residues in the CDR3. V dropped 2 bases and J dropped 5 bases, with 21 bases sitting between them. Germline lookup yields CDR1 SGDLS and CDR2 YYNGEE. CDR3 sequence: CASSVAPGEGIQDTQYF. The CDR3 nucleotides are TGTGCCAGCAGCGTGGCCCCGGGGGAAGGAATTCAAGATACGCAGTATTTT.

The chain joins TRBV11-3 to TRBJ2-2, with no clear D. The germline V gene has CDR1 SGHNT and CDR2 YENEEA. CDR3 size: 14 residues. Trimming removed 0 bases at V and 4 bases at J, with 6 bases between. CDR3 bases: TGTGCCAGCAGCTTAGATGGATTCACCGGGGAGCTGTTTTTT. This gives the protein CASSLDGFTGELFF. The full variable domain, completed using reference TRBV11-3 and TRBJ2-2, is EAGVVQSPRYKIIEKKQPVAFWCNPISGHNTLYWYLQNLGQGPELLIRYENEEAVDDSQLPKDRFSAERLKGVDSTLKIQPAELGDSAVYLCASSLDGFTGELFFGEGSRLTVL.

This clone was seen more than once but under ten times. This chain links TRBV6-5 with TRBJ1-1; D ambiguous. The germline V and J ends were trimmed by 2 bases and 5 bases, with 12 bases remaining between them. The CDR3 length is 14 residues. Per germline, CDR1 MNHEY and CDR2 SVGAGI. CDR3: CASSYRIGQTEAFF. The CDR3 nucleotides are TGTGCCAGCAGTTACCGTATTGGGCAAACTGAAGCTTTCTTT.

This clone occurred a few times. The V and J genes are TRBV2 and TRBJ2-1, with D unclear. The CDR3 extends over 11 amino acids. V was shortened by 7 bases and J by 12 bases, with 13 bases between the two germline ends. Germline CDR1 SNHLY, CDR2 FYNNEI. This CDR3 reads CASNEGWGQFF. For the CDR3, the DNA is TGTGCCAGCAACGAAGGCTGGGGGCAGTTCTTC.

This rearrangement joins TRBV6-1 to TRBJ1-1; 9 positions agree with TRBD1. The trim removed 4 bases at V and 9 bases at J, leaving 6 bases unmatched. From germline, CDR1 is MNHNS and CDR2 SASEGT. The CDR3 sequence is 13 residues long. CDR3 sequence reads: CASSATGQGKAFF. As DNA, the CDR3 is TGTGCCAGCAGTGCCACGGGACAGGGAAAAGCTTTCTTT.

A single count supports this clone. This sequence joins TRBV28 and TRBJ2-2; no clear D. V lost 3 bases to trimming and J lost 6 bases, with 5 bases between them. Per germline, CDR1 MDHEN and CDR2 SYDVKM. CDR3 size: 12 residues. The CDR3: CASSLVAGELFF. Here the CDR3 DNA reads TGTGCCAGCAGTTTGGTGGCCGGGGAGCTGTTTTTT.

This chain joins TRBV5-4 and TRBJ1-4; D is uncertain. The CDR3 extends over 14 amino acids. CDR1 is SGHNT and CDR2 is YYREEE in the germline V gene (reference sequence). Deletions cut 4 bases from V and 7 bases from J, with 14 bases between. DNA of the CDR3: TGTGCCAGCAGCCCGCGAGGGAAGGGTGAAAAACTGTTTTTT. Translated: CASSPRGKGEKLFF. The entire variable domain, with the rest obtained from reference TRBV5-4 and TRBJ1-4, is as follows: ETGVTQSPTHLIKTRGQQVTLRCSSQSGHNTVSWYQQALGQGPQFIFQYYREEENGRGNFPPRFSGLQFPNYSSELNVNALELDDSALYLCASSPRGKGEKLFFGSGTQLSVL.

This chain connects TRBV27 to TRBJ2-7, with TRBD1 matching over 7 bases. The ends lost 5 bases at V and 3 bases at J; junction bases unmatched: 10. The CDR3 is made up of 15 amino acids. CDR1 and CDR2 (germline): MNHEY, SMNVEV (reference sequence). The CDR3 spells CASSLTPGTVYEQYF. CDR3 coding DNA: TGTGCCAGCAGTCTAACCCCTGGGACAGTCTACGAGCAGTACTTC.